These T cell receptor beta chains were read from a single sample in a study of T cell repertoires in cytomegalovirus infection. Their cognate antigens are unknown. TCRdb re-derived calls from the reads in MiXCR, one entry per CDR3 protein. The sample holds some 480,000 distinct CDR3 sequences; roughly a third are singletons and the top ten take around a sixth. The sample in question was cultured PBMCs, obtained from culture after CMV antigen stimulation. Receptors were obtained from a human donor in good health (CMV status not recorded). Some clones in this sample may be carry-over from other donors' samples. Each CDR3 is given with its conserved first and last residue. The D gene is left open where the match is weak. Clone size is shown for a subset of rows, as once, few, many or a class of expanded clone.

j_call	clone_size	v_call	d_call	cdr3_aa	cdr3_nt
TRBJ2-3	few	TRBV6-5	.	CASSYMRKRGTDTQYF	TGTGCCAGCAGTTACATGAGGAAAAGAGGCACAGATACGCAGTATTTT
TRBJ2-5	.	TRBV7-6	.	CASSLAAVGETQYF	TGTGCCAGCAGCTTAGCGGCGGTTGGAGAGACCCAGTACTTC
TRBJ1-2	few	TRBV6-6	TRBD1	CASSRDRVEGYTF	TGTGCCAGCAGCCGGGACAGGGTTGAGGGCTACACCTTC
TRBJ1-2	.	TRBV7-6	TRBD1	CASSLAWDRGTTGYTF	TGTGCCAGCAGCTTAGCGTGGGACAGGGGAACGACTGGCTACACCTTC
TRBJ1-2	many	TRBV6-1	.	CATRPGLNYGYTF	TGTGCCACCAGGCCCGGATTGAACTATGGCTACACCTTC
TRBJ2-7	.	TRBV29-1	.	CSVRETSYEQYF	TGCAGCGTCCGGGAAACAAGCTACGAGCAGTACTTC
TRBJ2-5	.	TRBV2	TRBD1	CAGSPGTGAFQETQYF	TGTGCCGGCAGCCCCGGCACAGGGGCGTTCCAAGAGACCCAGTACTTC
TRBJ2-1	.	TRBV6-2/TRBV6-3	TRBD2	CASSYRGLAGGVDEQFF	TGTGCCAGCAGTTACAGGGGACTAGCGGGAGGGGTCGATGAGCAGTTCTTC
TRBJ2-7	few	TRBV28	.	CASSSPIQSGAHEQYF	TGTGCCAGCAGTTCCCCGATCCAGTCGGGAGCCCACGAGCAGTACTTC
TRBJ1-5	.	TRBV4-1	TRBD1	CASRAGTGINQPQHF	TGCGCCAGCAGAGCCGGGACAGGCATAAATCAGCCCCAGCATTTT
TRBJ2-5	.	TRBV6-2/TRBV6-3	TRBD1	CASSGTVAETQYF	TGTGCCAGCAGCGGGACAGTAGCAGAGACCCAGTACTTC
TRBJ1-2	.	TRBV7-2	TRBD1	CASSPGQGAQGGGYTF	TGTGCCAGCAGCCCCGGACAGGGGGCGCAGGGAGGTGGCTACACCTTC
TRBJ2-3	.	TRBV20-1	.	CSAKLPGTQYF	TGCAGTGCCAAACTACCGGGAACGCAGTATTTT
TRBJ2-5	.	TRBV7-2	TRBD2	CASSFYSRLAGNQETQYF	TGTGCCAGCAGCTTCTACTCCCGGCTAGCGGGAAACCAAGAGACCCAGTACTTC
TRBJ2-3	once	TRBV27	.	CASSLGLRGGRGDTQYF	TGTGCCAGCAGTTTAGGGCTCAGGGGTGGGCGTGGTGATACGCAGTATTTT
TRBJ1-1	.	TRBV11-2	TRBD1	CASSQPHRGEDREAFF	TGTGCCAGCAGTCAACCTCACAGGGGCGAGGATCGAGAAGCTTTCTTT
TRBJ1-5	.	TRBV4-1	.	CASSPIGDQPQHF	TGCGCCAGCAGCCCTATTGGGGATCAGCCCCAGCATTTT
TRBJ1-4	.	TRBV12-3/TRBV12-4	.	CASSPRGRSNEKLFF	TGTGCCAGCAGTCCGAGGGGACGGTCTAATGAAAAACTGTTTTTT
TRBJ1-1	.	TRBV27	.	CASSVSSTGSPFF	TGTGCCAGCAGTGTGTCATCTACAGGGAGTCCTTTCTTT
TRBJ2-3	.	TRBV2	TRBD2	CASMGAGVFTDTQNF	TGTGCCAGCATGGGAGCGGGAGTATTCACAGATACGCAGAATTTT
TRBJ2-5	many	TRBV11-2	.	CASSFQGPQETQYF	TGTGCCAGCAGCTTCCAGGGGCCGCAAGAGACCCAGTACTTC
TRBJ2-2	once	TRBV6-2/TRBV6-3	TRBD1	CAGRQGNTGELFF	TGTGCCGGGAGACAGGGGAACACCGGGGAGCTGTTTTTT
TRBJ2-1	.	TRBV7-8	TRBD2	CASSPVGGYNEQFF	TGTGCCAGCAGCCCGGTGGGAGGGTACAATGAGCAGTTCTTC
TRBJ2-1	many	TRBV7-8	.	CASSHVGRYNEQFF	TGTGCCAGCAGCCACGTAGGCCGCTACAATGAGCAGTTCTTC
TRBJ2-7	many	TRBV7-2	TRBD1	CASGDRTYEQYF	TGTGCCAGCGGGGACAGGACCTACGAGCAGTACTTC
TRBJ2-2	.	TRBV7-3	.	CASSPRTGVSTGELFF	TGTGCCAGCAGCCCTAGAACGGGAGTAAGCACCGGGGAGCTGTTTTTT
TRBJ1-6	few	TRBV7-2	.	CASSLVGSYNSPLHF	TGTGCCAGCAGCTTAGTGGGCTCCTATAATTCACCCCTCCACTTT
TRBJ2-5	.	TRBV27	.	CASRGHTAQETQYF	TGTGCCAGCAGAGGACATACAGCTCAAGAGACCCAGTACTTC
TRBJ2-1	few	TRBV7-2	.	CASSPGRVNEQFF	TGTGCCAGCAGCCCAGGTCGAGTTAATGAGCAGTTCTTC
TRBJ1-4	few	TRBV7-2	.	CASSPHSGALNEKLFF	TGTGCCAGCAGCCCCCACAGTGGAGCGCTAAATGAAAAACTGTTTTTT
TRBJ2-1	.	TRBV12-3/TRBV12-4	.	CASSFDLSSDEQFF	TGTGCCAGCAGTTTTGATTTGTCGTCCGATGAGCAGTTCTTC
TRBJ2-6	few	TRBV19	.	CASSMHGDLRSGANVLTF	TGTGCCAGTAGTATGCACGGGGACCTACGATCTGGGGCCAACGTCCTGACTTTC
TRBJ2-1	many	TRBV7-2	TRBD2	CASSLVAGREGAEFF	TGTGCCAGCAGCTTGGTGGCAGGGCGGGAGGGCGCTGAGTTCTTC
TRBJ1-2	.	TRBV25-1	.	CASSEFRTGNGYTF	TGTGCCAGCAGTGAATTTCGCACAGGGAATGGCTACACCTTC
TRBJ2-7	once	TRBV12-3/TRBV12-4	TRBD2	CASSHRAGLKSSYEQYF	TGTGCCAGCAGTCATAGAGCGGGACTGAAGAGCTCCTACGAGCAGTACTTC
TRBJ2-5	many	TRBV7-2	TRBD2	CASSLGTSGETQYF	TGTGCCAGCAGCTTAGGGACTAGCGGGGAGACCCAGTACTTC
TRBJ2-1	few	TRBV6-6	TRBD2	CASRNLLAGAYYEQFF	TGTGCCAGCAGAAATTTACTAGCGGGTGCTTACTATGAGCAGTTCTTC
TRBJ2-7	.	TRBV9	.	CASSVSPYGSSYEQYF	TGTGCCAGCAGCGTATCCCCCTACGGGAGCTCCTACGAGCAGTACTTC
TRBJ2-3	.	TRBV7-9	.	CASSLSEVHTDTQYF	TGTGCCAGCAGCTTATCCGAGGTTCACACAGATACGCAGTATTTT